This T cell receptor (beta chain) was captured in a study of shared clonotypes between healthy human individuals. Donors, healthy HIV-negative adults, lacked recent acute infections or vaccinations. CDR1 and CDR2 from the germline V gene are LNHDA and SQIVND (reference sequence). The CDR3 is 18 amino acids. J was trimmed by 2 bases and V by 5 bases; bases with no gene match: 12. Using immunoSEQ multiplex PCR, the repertoire was profiled, and TCRdb retains in-frame clones only, with some absent. The profile shows more than 550,000 clones, around 77% of them singletons. Concerning this clone: Antigen specificity is unknown.

Whole-study results and caveats: Generation of non-shared clonotypes was less probable than generation of clonotypes shared by all four donors.

The sample consisted of memory CD4+ T cells sorted from blood. Subset here: CD45RA-negative fraction. This sequence originates from a woman in her twenties or thirties in good health. The chain carries TRBV19 and TRBJ2-6; 7 nucleotides align to TRBD1. For the CDR3, the DNA is TGTGCCAGTAGTCGGGACAGACCCCCCCCAGCTGGGGCCAACGTCCTGACTTTC. It encodes CASSRDRPPPAGANVLTF.